This record covers a single T cell receptor beta chain. This clonotype was seen repeatedly, ten times or more. What this receptor recognizes is not known. The record has no base qualities; no much larger clone is one base away. The time point label corresponds to: technical triplicate 3. For unsorted PBMC libraries, 2 million PBMCs were used after storage in RNAlater at -80 degrees C until RNA extraction. Peripheral blood was subjected to Ficoll-Hypaque density gradient centrifugation to isolate PBMCs, which were then cryopreserved in liquid nitrogen. The CDR3 has 13 amino acids, counting the end cysteine and phenylalanine. Only the CDR3 DNA is retained, 39 bases long and in frame from the first base. The germline ends are 4 bases apart after V is trimmed by 0 bases and J by 1 base. CDR1 MNHEY and CDR2 SMNVEV are derived from the germline V gene (reference sequence). cDNA was synthesized by template-switch 5'RACE using a primer with a 10-nucleotide random unique molecular identifier that tagged each TCR transcript. Every sequencing run covered 15-18 subjects and yielded more than 200 million TCR-beta sequences. The RNeasy kit was used for extraction of total RNA. Using the KAPA Real-time Library Amplification kit, TCR-beta VDJ regions were amplified with primers for the TCR constant region and the 5'RACE anchor. A first PCR added sample indexes and Illumina adaptors, and a second PCR then raised library yield. After Ampure bead purification, the roughly 650 bp TCR product was size-selected on a 2% E-gel SizeSelection system. Before pooling, library quality was checked on a Bioanalyzer, concentration was measured with Qubit, and libraries were quantified with the Kapa Library Quantification kit. Libraries were sequenced paired-end 2 x 150 bp on an Illumina HiSeq 2500. To increase sequence diversity, roughly 24-31% phiX was spiked into each library pool. As for how the authors treated the data: The quality-filtered reads were processed with the UMI-based MiGEC pipeline, whose error correction step removed more than 75% of the raw TCR sequences. IMGT germline references were used for aligning VDJ genes, and each clonotype was defined as a unique CDR3 amino acid sequence together with its V-J genes. Clonal expansion, Shannon diversity and CDR3 relatedness (CalcPairwiseDistances, ClusterSamples) were evaluated with VDJtools, and phylogenetic trees were built with CLCbio workbench. A clone was classed as expanded if it had 8 or more unique UMIs, a cutoff based on coefficient-of-variation modelling across technical triplicates. The raw public data were reprocessed by TCRdb itself: fastp quality trimming at Q25, MiXCR clonotype calling, in-frame beta chains only. Rows with one shared CDR3 protein collapse into an entry with the most common genes and DNA. The V and J calls, along with clone size, are taken from TCRdb and not from the paper's own processing. The sample table contains about 42,000 distinct CDR3 sequences; only one count was recorded for 20% to 25% of them. Around 4.2% of the sample is held by the ten biggest clonotypes.

The data stem from a study of neurological immune-mediated disorders (dated by TCRdb to about 2019). Study-level background: Using UMI-based sequencing, the study compared peripheral blood TCR-beta repertoires from patients with HTLV-I-associated myelopathy (HAM/TSP), patients with multiple sclerosis, and healthy controls. Longitudinal samples, technical triplicates and paired sorted CD4+ and CD8+ T-cell subsets, alongside PBMC samples, were included among the approximately 110 TCR-beta libraries. The cohort was made up of 68 subjects, consisting of about 15 HAM/TSP patients, 35 or so multiple sclerosis patients and approximately 20 healthy controls. Technical triplicate libraries were sequenced to precisely calculate the variability in frequency of each individual clone. What the authors observed across the whole study: TCR clonal expansion was greatest in HAM/TSP patients and smallest in MS patients, who ranked below even healthy controls. No identical CDR3 amino acid sequences were shared among expanded clones across subjects, suggesting private TCR-beta repertoires in all groups.

The sample taken for sequencing was PBMCs. The source is a man in his sixties with HTLV-1-associated myelopathy (HAM/TSP). This sequence uses TRBV27 and TRBJ2-7, with the D gene uncertain. The CDR3 reads CASSLSLSYEQYF. The DNA sequence is given as TGTGCCAGCAGTTTATCGTTGTCCTACGAGCAGTACTTC.